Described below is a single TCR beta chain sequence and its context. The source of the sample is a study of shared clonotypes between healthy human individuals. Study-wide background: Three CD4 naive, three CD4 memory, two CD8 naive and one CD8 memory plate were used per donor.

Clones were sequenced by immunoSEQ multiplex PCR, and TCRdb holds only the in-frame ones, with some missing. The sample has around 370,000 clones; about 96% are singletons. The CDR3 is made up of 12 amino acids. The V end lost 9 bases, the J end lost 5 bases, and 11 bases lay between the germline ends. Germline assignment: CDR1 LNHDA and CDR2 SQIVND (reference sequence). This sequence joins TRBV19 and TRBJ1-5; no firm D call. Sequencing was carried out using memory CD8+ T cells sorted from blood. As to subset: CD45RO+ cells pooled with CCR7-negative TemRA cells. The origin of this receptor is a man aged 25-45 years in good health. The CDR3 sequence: CARCLRYQPQHF. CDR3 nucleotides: TGTGCCAGGTGTCTTCGATATCAGCCCCAGCATTTT. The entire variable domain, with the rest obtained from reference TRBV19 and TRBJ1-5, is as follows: DGGITQSPKYLFRKEGQNVTLSCEQNLNHDAMYWYRQDPGQGLRLIYYSQIVNDFQKGDIAEGYSVSREKKESFPLTVTSAQKNPTAFYLCARCLRYQPQHFGDGTRLSIL.